Shown below are 15 T cell receptor beta chains from a single sample sequenced in a study of blood T cell repertoires in COVID-19. The protocol was immunoSEQ multiplex PCR, while the TCRdb copy is restricted to in-frame clones and leaves out a portion. Of approximately 240,000 clones listed, about 85% are singletons. Sequencing was done on a sample of peripheral blood. Receptor source: an older woman who had recovered from COVID-19.

CDR3 coding DNA: TGTGCCAGCAGCAGCAACAGAGAACTCAATCAGCCCCAGCATTTT. It codes for CASSSNRELNQPQHF. The J gene is TRBJ1-5, the V gene TRBV7-9; no reliable D call. The V end was cut by 5 bases, the J end by 3 bases, with 14 bases between. This CDR3 has 15 residues. Germline V CDR1 and CDR2: SEHNR, FQNEAQ (reference sequence).

This clone appeared a single time. J is TRBJ2-7 and V is TRBV5-5; the match to TRBD1 covers 8 bases. The ends lost 1 base at V and 2 bases at J; junction bases unmatched: 5. Germline CDR1 reads SGHKS; CDR2 reads YYEKEE (reference sequence). The CDR3 contains 15 residues. The CDR3 coding sequence is TGTGCCAGCAGCTTGTACAGGGGGAGCGCCTACGAGCAGTACTTC. This codes for CASSLYRGSAYEQYF.

The V call is TRBV18, the J call TRBJ2-7; 8 bases align to TRBD1. CDR1 and CDR2 from the germline V gene are KGHSH and LQKENI. V lost 2 bases, J lost 5 bases, and 5 bases stayed unmatched. This CDR3 has 14 amino acids. The CDR3 sequence is CASSPEQGVHEQYF. CDR3 DNA: TGTGCCAGCTCACCAGAACAGGGGGTCCACGAGCAGTACTTC.

The chain joins TRBV10-3 to TRBJ1-5; 10 nucleotides match TRBD1. CDR3 length: 15 amino acids. J was trimmed by 3 bases and V by 5 bases; bases with no gene match: 4. Germline loops: CDR1 ENHRY, CDR2 SYGVKD. The CDR3 DNA is TGTGCCATCAGTCCGGGACAGGGGAACAATCAGCCCCAGCATTTT. It codes for CAISPGQGNNQPQHF.

V usage is TRBV5-8 and J usage is TRBJ2-5; 7 bases line up with TRBD2. V was clipped by 0 bases and J by 6 bases; unmatched bases: 5. Germline V gene data show CDR1 as SGHTS and CDR2 as YDEGEE. The CDR3 is 14 amino acids. The DNA of the CDR3 is TGTGCCAGCAGCTTGGGGGGGGGAACGCAGACCCAGTACTTC. Translating gives CASSLGGGTQTQYF. The entire variable domain, with the rest obtained from reference TRBV5-8 and TRBJ2-5, is as follows: EAGVTQSPTHLIKTRGQQATLRCSPISGHTSVYWYQQALGLGLQFLLWYDEGEERNRGNFPPRFSGRQFPNYSSELNVNALELEDSALYLCASSLGGGTQTQYFGPGTRLLVL.

V is TRBV5-1 and J is TRBJ1-1; unclear D gene. Germline V gene data show CDR1 as SGHRS and CDR2 as YFSETQ. V was cut by 0 bases and J by 1 base, with 7 bases left in between. This CDR3 contains 14 residues. CDR3 nucleotides: TGCGCCAGCAGCTTGGTATCAGGGAACACTGAAGCTTTCTTT. This sequence encodes CASSLVSGNTEAFF. The full variable domain, rest sourced from reference TRBV5-1 and TRBJ1-1, is KAGVTQTPRYLIKTRGQQVTLSCSPISGHRSVSWYQQTPGQGLQFLFEYFSETQRNKGNFPGRFSGRQFSNSRSEMNVSTLELGDSALYLCASSLVSGNTEAFFGQGTRLTVV.

The CDR3 is CASSRDLTDMNTEAFF. CDR3 DNA sequence: TGTGCCAGCAGTAGGGACTTGACAGACATGAACACTGAAGCTTTCTTT. V gene TRBV6-2 or TRBV6-3 combines with J gene TRBJ1-1, with D perhaps TRBD1 (5 bases). V was cut by 5 bases and J by 0 bases, with 16 bases left in between. The CDR3 totals 16 residues. The germline gives CDR1 MNHEY, CDR2 SVGEGT.

The genes are TRBV19 and TRBJ1-2; 9 bases fit TRBD1. V gave up 2 bases and J gave up 7 bases; unmatched junction bases: 8. The CDR3 is made up of 15 amino acids. Germline lookup yields CDR1 LNHDA and CDR2 SQIVND (reference sequence). CDR3 amino acids: CASSIPPTGGSGYTF. CDR3 bases: TGTGCCAGTAGTATACCACCGACAGGGGGTAGTGGCTACACCTTC.

The V gene is TRBV7-6, the J gene TRBJ1-6; D ambiguous. V was clipped by 3 bases and J by 7 bases, with 22 bases between them. Germline V gene lookup returns CDR1 SGHVS and CDR2 FNYEAQ. The CDR3 extends over 18 amino acids. CDR3 nucleotides: TGTGCCAGCAGCTTGGCCCCGGAGGAGCCCACGATGAATTCACCCCTCCACTTT. It specifies CASSLAPEEPTMNSPLHF.

The chain recombines TRBV6-2 or TRBV6-3 with TRBJ1-5; no firm D call. The CDR3 runs 13 residues. From germline, CDR1 is MNHEY and CDR2 SVGEGT. V gave up 5 bases and J gave up 5 bases, with 10 bases separating them. The CDR3 nucleotides are TGTGCCAGCAGTGCCCCCGGTGATCAGCCCCAGCATTTT. The encoded protein is CASSAPGDQPQHF.

V is TRBV5-8 and J is TRBJ1-6; TRBD1 aligns across 9 bases. The CDR3 length is 18 residues. Losses at the gene ends were 1 base for V and 8 bases for J; bases not matched to a gene: 13. Germline CDR1 SGHTS, CDR2 YDEGEE. CDR3 residues: CASSLFFLPGQGDSPLHF. Written as DNA, the CDR3 is TGTGCCAGCAGCTTGTTTTTTCTACCGGGACAGGGCGATTCACCCCTCCACTTT.

V is TRBV5-1 and J is TRBJ1-1; D remains ambiguous. This CDR3 comprises 15 residues. In germline, CDR1 is SGHRS, CDR2 YFSETQ. Trimming removed 4 bases from V and 2 bases from J, with 15 bases in between. CDR3 sequence reads: CASSAGLGGNTEAFF. The CDR3 region has the DNA TGCGCCAGCAGCGCGGGTCTTGGAGGTAACACTGAAGCTTTCTTT.

The DNA of the CDR3 is TGTGCCAGCAGCGTAGGAGGGGGCAGGAATCCTTTCTTT. The encoded protein is CASSVGGGRNPFF. The V gene is TRBV9, the J gene TRBJ1-1, with 7 bases lining up with TRBD1. There are 13 residues in the CDR3. Germline CDR1 reads SGDLS; CDR2 reads YYNGEE. After removal of 0 bases from V and 12 bases from J, the junction contained 8 bases not matched to a gene.

V usage is TRBV5-6 and J usage is TRBJ1-2; 8 bases are shared with TRBD1. The germline V gene encodes CDR1 SGHDT and CDR2 YYEEEE. V lost 4 bases to trimming and J lost 4 bases; unmatched junction nucleotides: 12. The CDR3 loop spans 16 amino acids. The CDR3 nucleotides read TGTGCCAGCAGCCGGTGGACAGGGACGTCCAGCTATGGCTACACCTTC. Encoded protein: CASSRWTGTSSYGYTF.

The chain recombines TRBV7-2 with TRBJ2-7; TRBD2 matches at 8 bases. CDR1 and CDR2 from the germline V gene are SGHTA and FQGNSA. The CDR3 spans 16 residues. V lost 5 bases, J lost 7 bases, and 16 bases stayed unmatched. CDR3 loop: CASSPQISGGQGEQYF. The CDR3 DNA follows: TGTGCCAGCAGCCCACAGATCAGCGGGGGTCAAGGAGAGCAGTACTTC.